The TCR beta chain under discussion was sequenced for a study of blood T cell repertoires in COVID-19. The protocol was immunoSEQ multiplex PCR, while the TCRdb copy is restricted to in-frame clones and leaves out a portion. The data contain about 100,000 clones, 70% to 80% of them singletons. The CDR3 is 15 residues long. The germline V gene encodes CDR1 LNHDA and CDR2 SQIVND (reference sequence). V lost 5 bases and J lost 5; bases outside the gene matches: 11. The rearrangement links TRBV19 to TRBJ2-5, with 7 nucleotides matching TRBD2. This receptor was taken from a woman aged 70 to 79 with acute or convalescent COVID-19. Material for sequencing was peripheral blood. CDR3 nucleotides: TGTGCCAGTAGTGACCTTAGCGGGCGAAGGGAGACCCAGTACTTC. Amino acid sequence: CASSDLSGRRETQYF.